Each of the 29 T cell receptor beta chains below was sequenced from the same sample in a study of blood T cell repertoires in COVID-19. The assay was immunoSEQ multiplex PCR, and TCRdb's table has in-frame clones only and misses some. The sample has 100,000 to 150,000 clones, roughly 85% seen once. Sequences were obtained from peripheral blood. These receptors were collected from a woman older than 75 with acute or convalescent COVID-19.

The chain carries TRBV18 and TRBJ2-7, with 12 bases matching TRBD1. The CDR3 spans 15 residues. Germline V gene lookup returns CDR1 KGHSH and CDR2 LQKENI. J gave up 5 bases and V 6 bases, and 8 bases lay outside the gene matches. The DNA for the CDR3 is TGTGCCAGCTCCCGAGGGACAGGGGGCCTCAACGAGCAGTACGTC. The encoded protein is CASSRGTGGLNEQYV.

This chain links TRBV5-1 with TRBJ1-3; unclear D gene. Trimming pared 3 bases from V and 0 bases from J, leaving 4 bases between. The CDR3 has 13 residues. Germline CDR1 and CDR2: SGHRS and YFSETQ. The CDR3 sequence: CASSSGSGNTIYF. Written as DNA, the CDR3 is TGCGCCAGCAGCTCCGGCTCTGGAAACACCATATATTTT.

V is TRBV7-2 and J is TRBJ2-3, with a weak D call TRBD2 (6 bases). V lost 2 bases to trimming and J lost 8 bases, with 17 bases between them. CDR3 length equals 15 residues. Germline assignment: CDR1 SGHTA and CDR2 FQGNSA. The CDR3 sequence: CASSLSPTGAFTQYF. The CDR3 bases are TGTGCCAGCAGCTTAAGCCCGACGGGAGCGTTTACGCAGTATTTT.

The V and J genes are TRBV7-8 and TRBJ1-3; D is undetermined. The CDR3 is 15 amino acids. Between the trimmed V and J ends, which lost 1 base and 2 bases, there was a span of 9 bases. Germline V gene lookup returns CDR1 SGHVS and CDR2 FQNEAQ. Here the CDR3 reads CASSLGARTGNTIYF. CDR3 in DNA: TGTGCCAGCAGCTTAGGAGCTAGAACTGGAAACACCATATATTTT.

The rearrangement uses TRBV5-4 and TRBJ2-1, with 8 positions matching TRBD1. The length of the CDR3 is 14 residues. The germline CDR1 and CDR2 sequences are SGHNT and YYREEE (reference sequence). Trimming at V came to 5 bases and at J to 8 bases, leaving 9 bases not matched to a gene. The CDR3 DNA sequence: TGTGCCAGCAGTTTCCGGGACAGGAACCATGAGCAGTTCTTC. As protein: CASSFRDRNHEQFF.

The gene calls are TRBV4-1 and TRBJ2-1; 11 nucleotides match TRBD2. V shed 0 bases, J shed 6 bases, and the junction held 4 bases outside the gene matches. From germline, CDR1 is MGHRA and CDR2 YSYEKL. This CDR3 region has 16 residues. The CDR3: CASSQDALAGGNEQFF. DNA of the CDR3: TGCGCCAGCAGCCAAGATGCGCTAGCGGGGGGCAATGAGCAGTTCTTC.

The chain uses TRBV16 and TRBJ1-3; D ambiguous. The CDR3 contains 15 residues. Germline CDR1 and CDR2: KGHSY and FQNENV. V was clipped by 3 bases and J by 0 bases, with 9 bases between them. As DNA, the CDR3 is TGTGCCAGCAGCCAGAGGGCAAGCTCTGGAAACACCATATATTTT. Protein sequence: CASSQRASSGNTIYF.

J is TRBJ1-6 and V is TRBV3-1 (or the pseudogene TRBV3-2), with D unclear. Germline lookup yields CDR1 LGHDT and CDR2 YNNKEL (reference sequence). The CDR3 has 13 residues. V gave up 2 bases and J gave up 8 bases, with 7 bases separating them. In DNA, the CDR3 is TGTGCCAGCAGCCAAAAGAGGGATTCACCCCTCCACTTT. Amino acid sequence: CASSQKRDSPLHF.

The chain joins TRBV29-1 to TRBJ2-3; 7 nucleotides line up with TRBD1. CDR1 SQVTM and CDR2 ANQGSEA come from the germline V gene. Trimming at V came to 6 bases and at J to 3 bases, leaving 12 bases not matched to a gene. The CDR3 is 15 amino acids. The CDR3 sequence: CSVQSKGTDTDTQYF. CDR3 bases: TGCAGCGTCCAATCAAAGGGGACAGATACAGATACGCAGTATTTT.

The CDR3 sequence: CASSLASRSGYTF. The CDR3 DNA is TGTGCCAGCAGTTTAGCGTCTCGGTCTGGCTACACCTTC. The chain carries TRBV28 and TRBJ1-2; D unclear. The V end lost 2 bases, the J end lost 7 bases, and 11 bases lay between the germline ends. The V gene's germline CDR1 is MDHEN and CDR2 SYDVKM. This CDR3 has 13 residues.

Concerning this clone: Other DNA sequences of this sample code for an identical CDR3. The rearrangement joins TRBV7-9 to TRBJ2-3; D gene uncertain. The CDR3 has 11 residues. Trimming cost V 4 bases and J 4 bases, with 3 bases left between them. CDR1 SEHNR and CDR2 FQNEAQ come from the germline V gene (reference sequence). As DNA, the CDR3 is TGTGCCAGCAGCTCGGCAGATACGCAGTATTTT. Translating gives CASSSADTQYF.

The J gene is TRBJ1-4, the V gene TRBV9; D unclear. V was cut by 0 bases and J by 1 base, with 7 bases left in between. This CDR3 is 15 amino acids long. Germline CDR1 is SGDLS and CDR2 is YYNGEE. CDR3: CASSVEPRTNEKLFF. The CDR3 bases are TGTGCCAGCAGCGTAGAGCCGAGAACTAATGAAAAACTGTTTTTT.

V is TRBV5-1 and J is TRBJ2-1; TRBD2 is a possible D gene (5 bases). V lost 5 bases, J lost 3 bases, and 9 bases lay in between. Germline CDR1 and CDR2: SGHRS and YFSETQ. The CDR3 covers 13 residues. The CDR3 DNA reads TGCGCCAGCAGGGAGGAGGTCTACAATGAGCAGTTCTTC. Protein sequence: CASREEVYNEQFF. The variable domain in full, with the rest retrieved from reference TRBV5-1 and TRBJ2-1, is KAGVTQTPRYLIKTRGQQVTLSCSPISGHRSVSWYQQTPGQGLQFLFEYFSETQRNKGNFPGRFSGRQFSNSRSEMNVSTLELGDSALYLCASREEVYNEQFFGPGTRLTVL.

The chain has TRBV27 and TRBJ2-2, with 9 bases matching TRBD1. CDR1 and CDR2 (germline): MNHEY, SMNVEV (reference sequence). The CDR3 is made up of 15 amino acids. V gave up 6 bases and J gave up 1 base; unmatched junction bases: 3. CDR3 sequence (DNA): TGTGCCAGCAGGAGACAGGGGGGGAACACCGGGGAGCTGTTTTTT. The encoded protein is CASRRQGGNTGELFF.

The J gene is TRBJ2-1, the V gene TRBV7-3, with D unclear. Trimming shortened V by 2 bases and J by 4 bases, and 6 bases separated the two germline ends. The CDR3 spans 13 residues. In germline, CDR1 is SGHTA, CDR2 FQGTGA. The CDR3 DNA reads TGTGCCAGCAGCTTAGGAGCTTACAATGAGCAGTTCTTC. This codes for CASSLGAYNEQFF.

This chain connects TRBV4-1 to TRBJ1-1; no clear D gene. Trimming took 4 bases from V and 6 from J, leaving 21 bases between them. The germline gives CDR1 MGHRA, CDR2 YSYEKL. The CDR3 has 16 amino acids. Here the CDR3 reads CASSRALRIGDSEAFF. In nucleotides, the CDR3 is TGCGCCAGCAGCCGAGCCCTACGTATCGGGGATTCTGAAGCTTTCTTT.

V and J are TRBV19 and TRBJ2-5; D might be TRBD1 (5 bases). The germline V gene has CDR1 LNHDA and CDR2 SQIVND (reference sequence). The CDR3 contains 13 residues. Trimming left V 5 bases short and J 2 bases short, with 9 bases between. The CDR3 nucleotides read TGTGCCAGTAGTTCCCAGGGACAAGAGACCCAGTACTTC. It is translated as CASSSQGQETQYF.

The chain couples TRBV5-4 to TRBJ2-1; D uncertain. Germline values: CDR1 SGHNT, CDR2 YYREEE (reference sequence). This CDR3 comprises 14 residues. Trimming removed 2 bases from V and 4 bases from J, with 10 bases in between. The CDR3 sequence is CASSLGVAYNEQFF. The CDR3, as DNA: TGTGCCAGCAGCTTAGGAGTTGCGTACAATGAGCAGTTCTTC.

The V call is TRBV7-2, the J call TRBJ1-3; D is uncertain. The CDR3 contains 14 residues. The V gene lost 5 bases and the J gene lost 0 bases, with 8 bases spanning the gap. Germline CDR1 SGHTA, CDR2 FQGNSA. The CDR3 nucleotides are TGTGCCAGCAGCCCCGAGAGCTCTGGAAACACCATATATTTT. Protein sequence: CASSPESSGNTIYF.

The chain couples TRBV19 to TRBJ2-1; D perhaps matches TRBD2 (7 bases). The CDR3 loop spans 16 amino acids. In germline, CDR1 is LNHDA, CDR2 SQIVND (reference sequence). V shed 5 bases and J shed 6 bases, with 20 bases lying between them. The CDR3 DNA is TGTGCCAGTAGTCTGGCGGGGGCGCCTCTGACCAATGAGCAGTTCTTC. This gives the protein CASSLAGAPLTNEQFF.

For the CDR3, the DNA is TGTGCCAGCAGTTTGTTACAGCCATCCGAAGCTTTCTTT. It specifies CASSLLQPSEAFF. This sequence joins TRBV28 and TRBJ1-1, with no clear D. Germline CDR1 MDHEN, CDR2 SYDVKM. The germline V and J ends were trimmed by 3 bases and 8 bases, with 13 bases remaining between them. The CDR3 spans 13 residues. Complete variable domain (other parts from reference TRBV28 and TRBJ1-1): DVKVTQSSRYLVKRTGEKVFLECVQDMDHENMFWYRQDPGLGLRLIYFSYDVKMKEKGDIPEGYSVSREKKERFSLILESASTNQTSMYLCASSLLQPSEAFFGQGTRLTVV.

CDR3 protein: CAWSCTGNTIYF. The CDR3 bases are TGTGCCTGGAGTTGTACTGGAAACACCATATATTTT. The chain carries TRBV30 and TRBJ1-3; D gene ambiguous. From germline, CDR1 is GTSNPN and CDR2 SVGIG (reference sequence). Trimming cost V 2 bases and J 2 bases, with 4 bases left between them. CDR3 length equals 12 residues. Combining the CDR3 with reference TRBV30 and TRBJ1-3 gives the whole variable domain SQTIHQWPATLVQPVGSPLSLECTVEGTSNPNLYWYRQAAGRGLQLLFYSVGIGQISSEVPQNLSASRPQDRQFILSSKKLLLSDSGFYLCAWSCTGNTIYFGEGSWLTVV.

The chain employs TRBV4-2 and TRBJ1-1; 8 bases are a match to TRBD1. J lost 4 bases, V lost 0 bases, and 7 bases had no gene match. Germline loops: CDR1 LGHNA, CDR2 YNFKEQ. The CDR3 runs to 16 residues. The DNA for the CDR3 is TGTGCCAGCAGCCAAGATCTTGGGACAGGAACCACTGAAGCTTTCTTT. Residues: CASSQDLGTGTTEAFF.

This clone was seen just once. The chain combines TRBV21-1 with TRBJ1-3. TRBV21-1 is recorded as a pseudogene. The CDR3 is made up of 13 amino acids. The CDR3 here is CASSQRRRNTIYF. In DNA, the CDR3 is TGTGCCAGCAGCCAAAGGAGACGAAACACCATATATTTT.

The genes are TRBV3-1 (or the pseudogene TRBV3-2) and TRBJ1-2; weak D call: TRBD1 (6 bases). V dropped 1 base and J dropped 4 bases, with 22 bases sitting between them. Germline-derived CDR1 and CDR2 are LGHDT and YNNKEL (reference sequence). The CDR3 has 18 amino acids. The CDR3 region is CASSQGKSGGSLVYGYTF. The CDR3 DNA is TGTGCCAGCAGCCAAGGCAAGAGCGGGGGCTCGTTGGTCTATGGCTACACCTTC.

Of note for this clone: In the same sample, other DNA sequences code for this CDR3. The chain carries TRBV5-1 and TRBJ2-2; TRBD1 might be the D (5 bases). Germline values: CDR1 SGHRS, CDR2 YFSETQ. The CDR3 totals 14 residues. Trimming stripped 4 bases from V and 3 bases from J, with 10 bases between. The CDR3 spells CASSLGEDTGELFF. CDR3 DNA: TGCGCCAGCAGCCTAGGGGAAGACACCGGGGAGCTGTTTTTT.

The CDR3 nucleotides read TGTGCCAGCAGTGACGGGCGGGCCTATGGCTACACCTTC. Amino acids: CASSDGRAYGYTF. The J gene is TRBJ1-2, the V gene TRBV6-1; D unclear. Germline V CDR1 and CDR2: MNHNS, SASEGT. The V gene lost 3 bases and the J gene lost 4 bases, with 9 bases spanning the gap. The CDR3 is 13 amino acids.

This clone showed up just a few times. This sequence joins TRBV10-3 and TRBJ2-7; maybe TRBD1 (6 bases). V was cut by 11 bases and J by 2 bases, with 13 bases left in between. This CDR3 comprises 12 residues. Germline V gene lookup returns CDR1 ENHRY and CDR2 SYGVKD. The CDR3 loop is CAAGTGTYEQYF. The CDR3 DNA is TGTGCCGCAGGAACAGGGACCTACGAGCAGTACTTC.

The chain is built from TRBV7-2 and TRBJ1-3; no clear D gene. This CDR3 region has 18 residues. CDR1 and CDR2 (germline): SGHTA, FQGNSA. The V end lost 5 bases, the J end lost 3 bases, and 23 bases lay between the germline ends. The CDR3 bases are TGTGCCAGCAGCCTAGGTCCACTCTCTCTCGCAGGTGGAAACACCATATATTTT. Its protein product is CASSLGPLSLAGGNTIYF.